Listed here is a single T cell receptor (beta chain). Its antigen is unidentified. The CDR3 runs 16 residues. Germline values: CDR1 SGHTA, CDR2 FQGNSA. V was clipped by 0 bases and J by 7 bases; unmatched bases: 11. TCR cDNA was made by 5'RACE template switching, adding a universal primer site and UMIs. MiXCR, applied by TCRdb to the 5' RACE reads, yields one record per CDR3 protein. The repertoire consists of 340,000 or so distinct CDR3 sequences, with approximately 12% occurring once and the leading ten covering 3% to 4%. The data were taken from a study of T cells after yellow fever vaccination. For the study at large: Fractions containing few cells were prepared with SMART-Seq v4 Ultra Low Input.

Study results and caveats: In FACS-sorted repertoires, abundant clonotypes from the bulk population could appear as contaminants. The CD4 compartment and the CD8 compartment contained a small share of clonotypes in common.

Sequencing was performed on CD4+ T cells sorted from PBMCs, taken 15 days after the yellow fever booster vaccination. This sequence joins TRBV7-2 and TRBJ2-5; 7 positions match TRBD2. The origin of this receptor is a man younger than 30 who received the YFV17D yellow fever vaccine. This CDR3 reads CASSLASGVVGVTQYF. The CDR3 DNA sequence: TGTGCCAGCAGCTTAGCCAGCGGGGTGGTTGGCGTGACCCAGTACTTC.